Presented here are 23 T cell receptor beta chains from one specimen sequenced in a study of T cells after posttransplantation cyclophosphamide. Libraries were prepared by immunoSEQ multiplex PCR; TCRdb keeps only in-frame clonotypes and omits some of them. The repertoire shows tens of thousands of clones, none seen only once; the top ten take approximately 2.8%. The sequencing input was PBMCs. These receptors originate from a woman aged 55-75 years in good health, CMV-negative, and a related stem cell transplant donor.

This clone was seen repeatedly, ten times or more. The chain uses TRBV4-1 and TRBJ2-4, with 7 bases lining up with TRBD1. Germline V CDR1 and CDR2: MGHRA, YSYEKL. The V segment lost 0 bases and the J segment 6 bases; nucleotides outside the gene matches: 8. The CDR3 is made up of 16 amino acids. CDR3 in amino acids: CASSQDPRAGGNIQYF. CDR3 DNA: TGCGCCAGCAGCCAAGATCCGCGGGCAGGGGGAAACATTCAGTACTTC.

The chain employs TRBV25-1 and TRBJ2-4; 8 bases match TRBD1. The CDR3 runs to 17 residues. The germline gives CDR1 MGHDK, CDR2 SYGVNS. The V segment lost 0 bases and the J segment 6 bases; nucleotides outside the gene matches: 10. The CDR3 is CASSEYPLTGVGNIQYF. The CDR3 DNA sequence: TGTGCCAGCAGTGAATATCCCTTGACAGGGGTAGGAAACATTCAGTACTTC.

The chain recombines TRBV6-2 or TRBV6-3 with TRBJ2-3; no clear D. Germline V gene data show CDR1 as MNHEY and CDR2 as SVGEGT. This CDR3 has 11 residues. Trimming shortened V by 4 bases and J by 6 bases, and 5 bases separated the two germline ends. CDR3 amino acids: CASSSLDTQYF. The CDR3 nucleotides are TGTGCCAGCAGTTCCCTCGATACGCAGTATTTT.

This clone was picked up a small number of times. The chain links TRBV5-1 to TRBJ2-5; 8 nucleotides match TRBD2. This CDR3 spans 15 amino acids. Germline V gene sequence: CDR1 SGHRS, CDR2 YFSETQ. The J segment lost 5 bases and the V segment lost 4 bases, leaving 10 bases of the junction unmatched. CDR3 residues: CASSPMTGGPETQYF. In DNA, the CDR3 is TGCGCCAGCAGCCCCATGACGGGGGGGCCGGAGACCCAGTACTTC.

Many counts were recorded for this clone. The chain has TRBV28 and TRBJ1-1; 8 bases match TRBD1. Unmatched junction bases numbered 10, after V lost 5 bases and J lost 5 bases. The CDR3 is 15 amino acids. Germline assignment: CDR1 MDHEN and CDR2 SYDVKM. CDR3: CASSHYQGAGTEAFF. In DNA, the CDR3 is TGTGCCAGCAGTCACTATCAGGGGGCAGGGACTGAAGCTTTCTTT. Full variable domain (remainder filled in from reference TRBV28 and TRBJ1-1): DVKVTQSSRYLVKRTGEKVFLECVQDMDHENMFWYRQDPGLGLRLIYFSYDVKMKEKGDIPEGYSVSREKKERFSLILESASTNQTSMYLCASSHYQGAGTEAFFGQGTRLTVV.

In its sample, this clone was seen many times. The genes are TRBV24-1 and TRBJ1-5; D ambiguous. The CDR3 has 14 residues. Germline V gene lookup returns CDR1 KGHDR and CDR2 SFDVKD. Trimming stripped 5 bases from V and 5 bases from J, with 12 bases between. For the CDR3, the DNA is TGTGCCACCAGTGCTCGTTGGACTGATCAGCCCCAGCATTTT. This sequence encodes CATSARWTDQPQHF.

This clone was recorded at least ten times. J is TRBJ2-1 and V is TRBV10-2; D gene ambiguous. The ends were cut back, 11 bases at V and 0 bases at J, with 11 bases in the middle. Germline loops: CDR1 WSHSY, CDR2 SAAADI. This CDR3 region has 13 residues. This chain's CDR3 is CAAAMSSYNEQFF. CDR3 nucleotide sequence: TGCGCCGCAGCGATGAGCTCCTACAATGAGCAGTTCTTC.

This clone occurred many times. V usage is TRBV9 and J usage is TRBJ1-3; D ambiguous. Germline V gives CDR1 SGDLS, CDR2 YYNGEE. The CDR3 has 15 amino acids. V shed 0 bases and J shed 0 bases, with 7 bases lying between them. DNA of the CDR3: TGTGCCAGCAGCGTAGGCAGGAACTCTGGAAACACCATATATTTT. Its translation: CASSVGRNSGNTIYF.

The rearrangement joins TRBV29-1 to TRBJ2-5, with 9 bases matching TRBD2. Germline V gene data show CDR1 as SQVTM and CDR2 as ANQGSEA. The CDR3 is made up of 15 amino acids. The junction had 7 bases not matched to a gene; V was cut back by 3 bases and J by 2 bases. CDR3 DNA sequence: TGCAGCGTTGACACTATAGCGGGGGAGCAAGAGACCCAGTACTTC. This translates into CSVDTIAGEQETQYF.

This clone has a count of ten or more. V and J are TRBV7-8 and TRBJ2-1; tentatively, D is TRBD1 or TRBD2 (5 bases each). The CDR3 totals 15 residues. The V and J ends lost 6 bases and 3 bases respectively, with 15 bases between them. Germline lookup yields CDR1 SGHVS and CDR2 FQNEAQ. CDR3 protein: CASSLGVGRYNEQFF. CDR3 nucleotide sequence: TGTGCCAGCAGTCTGGGAGTGGGGCGCTACAATGAGCAGTTCTTC.

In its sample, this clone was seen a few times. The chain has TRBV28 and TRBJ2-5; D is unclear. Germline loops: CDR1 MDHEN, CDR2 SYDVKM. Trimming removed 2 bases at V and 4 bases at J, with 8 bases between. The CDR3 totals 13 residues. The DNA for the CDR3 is TGTGCCAGCAGTTTAGGTTTTAGAGAGACCCAGTACTTC. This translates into CASSLGFRETQYF.

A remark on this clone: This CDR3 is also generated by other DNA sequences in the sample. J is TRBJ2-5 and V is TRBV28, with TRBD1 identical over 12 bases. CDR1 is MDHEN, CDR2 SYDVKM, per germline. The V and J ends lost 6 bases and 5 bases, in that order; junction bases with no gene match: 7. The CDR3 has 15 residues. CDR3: CASSPGTGGRETQYF. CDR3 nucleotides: TGTGCCAGCAGCCCCGGGACAGGGGGCCGGGAGACCCAGTACTTC.

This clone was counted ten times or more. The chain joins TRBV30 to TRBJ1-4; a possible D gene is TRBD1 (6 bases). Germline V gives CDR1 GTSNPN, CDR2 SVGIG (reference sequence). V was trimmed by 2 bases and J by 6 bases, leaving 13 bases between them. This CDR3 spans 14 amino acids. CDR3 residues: CAWSKRGRDEKLFF. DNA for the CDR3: TGTGCCTGGAGTAAGCGGGGGCGGGATGAAAAACTGTTTTTT. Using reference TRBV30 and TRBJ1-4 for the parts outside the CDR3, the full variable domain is SQTIHQWPATLVQPVGSPLSLECTVEGTSNPNLYWYRQAAGRGLQLLFYSVGIGQISSEVPQNLSASRPQDRQFILSSKKLLLSDSGFYLCAWSKRGRDEKLFFGSGTQLSVL.

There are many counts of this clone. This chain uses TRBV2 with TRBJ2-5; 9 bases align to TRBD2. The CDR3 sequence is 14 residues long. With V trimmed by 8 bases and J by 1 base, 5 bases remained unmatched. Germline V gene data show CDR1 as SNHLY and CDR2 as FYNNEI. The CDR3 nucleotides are TGTGCCAGCGTGGCTAGCGGGGCCCAAGAGACCCAGTACTTC. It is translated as CASVASGAQETQYF.

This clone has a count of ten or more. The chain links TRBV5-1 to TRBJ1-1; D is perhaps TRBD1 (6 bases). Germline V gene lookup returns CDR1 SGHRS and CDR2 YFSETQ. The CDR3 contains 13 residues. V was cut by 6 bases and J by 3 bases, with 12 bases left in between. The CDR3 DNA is TGCGCCAGCACTAAACAGGGCTACACTGAAGCTTTCTTT. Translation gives CASTKQGYTEAFF.

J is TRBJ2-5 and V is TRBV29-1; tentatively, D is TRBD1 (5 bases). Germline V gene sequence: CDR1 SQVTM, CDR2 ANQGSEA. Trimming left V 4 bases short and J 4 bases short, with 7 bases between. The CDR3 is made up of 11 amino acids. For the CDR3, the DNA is TGCAGCGTTGTAACAGGAGAGACCCAGTACTTC. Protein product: CSVVTGETQYF. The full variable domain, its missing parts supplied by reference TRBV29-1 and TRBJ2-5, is SAVISQKPSRDICQRGTSLTIQCQVDSQVTMMFWYRQQPGQSLTLIATANQGSEATYESGFVIDKFPISRPNLTFSTLTVSNMSPEDSSIYLCSVVTGETQYFGPGTRLLVL.

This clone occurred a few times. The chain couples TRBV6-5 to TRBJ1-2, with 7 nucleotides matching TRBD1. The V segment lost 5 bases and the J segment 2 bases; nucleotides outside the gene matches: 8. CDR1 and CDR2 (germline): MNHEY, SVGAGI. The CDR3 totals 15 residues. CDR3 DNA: TGTGCCAGCAGTCAACCGGGACAGAAAAACTATGGCTACACCTTC. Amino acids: CASSQPGQKNYGYTF.

The CDR3 here is CASSLEGGPGHEQYF. CDR3 nucleotides: TGCGCCAGCAGCTTGGAGGGTGGGCCTGGGCACGAGCAGTACTTC. The V gene is TRBV5-1, the J gene TRBJ2-7; D unresolved. The ends were cut back, 0 bases at V and 5 bases at J, with 15 bases in the middle. This CDR3 has 15 amino acids. Germline lookup yields CDR1 SGHRS and CDR2 YFSETQ.

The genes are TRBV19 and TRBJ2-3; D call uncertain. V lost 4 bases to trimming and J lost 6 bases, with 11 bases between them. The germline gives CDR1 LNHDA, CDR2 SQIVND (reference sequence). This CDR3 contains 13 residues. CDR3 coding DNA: TGTGCCAGTAGTACGAACCTGGGCGATACGCAGTATTTT. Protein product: CASSTNLGDTQYF.

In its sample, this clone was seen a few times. As DNA, the CDR3 is TGTGCCAGCAGTTTATCTCAGGGTTACGGCTACACCTTC. Amino acids: CASSLSQGYGYTF. The chain employs TRBV28 and TRBJ1-2; D is perhaps TRBD1 (5 bases). V was pared by 1 base and J by 8 bases, with 11 bases between. The CDR3 is 13 residues long. CDR1 is MDHEN and CDR2 is SYDVKM in the germline V gene.

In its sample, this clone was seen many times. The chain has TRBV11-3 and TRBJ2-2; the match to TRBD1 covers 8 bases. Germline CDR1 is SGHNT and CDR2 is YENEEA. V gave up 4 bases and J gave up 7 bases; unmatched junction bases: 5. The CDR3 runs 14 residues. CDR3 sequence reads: CASSSTGEVGELFF. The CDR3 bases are TGTGCCAGCAGCTCGACAGGGGAGGTCGGGGAGCTGTTTTTT. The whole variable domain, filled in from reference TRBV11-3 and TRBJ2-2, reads EAGVVQSPRYKIIEKKQPVAFWCNPISGHNTLYWYLQNLGQGPELLIRYENEEAVDDSQLPKDRFSAERLKGVDSTLKIQPAELGDSAVYLCASSSTGEVGELFFGEGSRLTVL.

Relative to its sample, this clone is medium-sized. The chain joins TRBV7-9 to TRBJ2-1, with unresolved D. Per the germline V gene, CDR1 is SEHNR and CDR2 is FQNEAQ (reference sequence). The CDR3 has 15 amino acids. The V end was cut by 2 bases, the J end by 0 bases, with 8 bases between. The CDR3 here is CASSLKGSSYNEQFF. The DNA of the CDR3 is TGTGCCAGCAGCTTAAAGGGCAGCTCCTACAATGAGCAGTTCTTC.

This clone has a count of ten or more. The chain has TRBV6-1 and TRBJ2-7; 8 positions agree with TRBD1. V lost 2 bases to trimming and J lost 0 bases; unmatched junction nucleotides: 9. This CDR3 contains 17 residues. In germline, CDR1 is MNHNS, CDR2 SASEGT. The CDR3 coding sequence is TGTGCCAGCAGTGAAATCGGGACAGGCTATAGCTCCTACGAGCAGTACTTC. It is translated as CASSEIGTGYSSYEQYF.